One T cell receptor beta chain is described in this entry. Its antigen is not known. Samples were taken at baseline and on day 1 of cycles 4 and 7. The data belong to a study of OX40 agonist ivuxolimab in advanced cancers. Study as a whole: Every 2 weeks, patients received ivuxolimab intravenously, dosed at 0.01 to 10 mg/kg. Cancers in dose escalation were hepatocellular, melanoma, renal cell and head and neck.

CDR3 length equals 14 residues. The germline CDR1 and CDR2 sequences are MDHEN and SYDVKM. V dropped 6 bases and J dropped 5 bases, with 16 bases sitting between them. Produced via immunoSEQ multiplex PCR; TCRdb's table is partial and in-frame only. The table lists roughly 62,000 clones, around 83% of them singletons, with approximately 4.5% in the top ten. Study-wide results and limits: There were, on average, more expanded clones in CD8+ T cells than in CD4+.

The rearrangement joins TRBV28 to TRBJ2-5, with D possibly being TRBD2 (6 bases). This TCR came from an adult with an advanced solid tumor such as melanoma, head and neck, liver or kidney cancer. Sequencing used CD4+ or CD8+ T cells sorted from blood, obtained in a trial of the OX40 agonist ivuxolimab. The CDR3 is CASSLGGLGETQYF. CDR3 nucleotide sequence: TGTGCCAGCAGCCTCGGAGGGTTGGGGGAGACCCAGTACTTC.